Reported below is one T cell receptor beta chain. Antigen unknown. This entry belongs to a study of T-cell memory formation after mild COVID-19. On the study more broadly: There were largely donor-specific TCR clusters. The study's findings and limits: Pre-infection memory showed some responding clones, and this suggested that cross-reactive memory joined.

MiXCR, applied by TCRdb to the 5' RACE reads, yields one record per CDR3 protein. The sample shows hundreds of thousands of distinct CDR3 sequences, around 13% of them seen only once. V lost 0 bases, J lost 0 bases, and 7 bases lay in between. From germline, CDR1 is SGHKS and CDR2 YYEKEE (reference sequence). The CDR3 has 15 amino acids. The sequence derives from a man younger than 35 who had mild COVID-19 (a few samples of this study predate the infection). Cell type and time point are not known. Material for sequencing was PBMCs or a T cell subset sorted from them (not recorded which). The chain uses TRBV5-5 and TRBJ2-4; D is ambiguous. Written as DNA, the CDR3 is TGTGCCAGCAGCTTGGGGATAATAGCCAAAAACATTCAGTACTTC. It is translated as CASSLGIIAKNIQYF.